What follows are 13 T cell receptor beta chains derived from one specimen sequenced in a study of T cell responses to AZD1222 COVID-19 vaccine. Some clones are missing from TCRdb's copy, which holds only in-frame ones; the method was immunoSEQ multiplex PCR. Of some 130,000 clones listed, roughly 90% are singletons. Sequenced material: peripheral blood, taken on day 0 of AZD1222 vaccination. The receptor source for this set is an adult in good health.

This clone was picked up a small number of times. The gene calls are TRBV7-8 and TRBJ2-2; 9 bases align to TRBD1. V was pared by 5 bases and J by 4 bases, with 8 bases of the junction left unmatched. Germline assignment: CDR1 SGHVS and CDR2 FQNEAQ. This CDR3 is built from 16 residues. CDR3 coding DNA: TGTGCCAGCAGCGGAGGGACAGGGAGGAGCACCGGGGAGCTGTTTTTT. It translates to CASSGGTGRSTGELFF.

Sample share makes this clone medium-sized. The CDR3 spells CASSHYYGYTF. CDR3 coding DNA: TGTGCCAGCAGCCACTACTATGGCTACACCTTC. The chain recombines TRBV12-3 or TRBV12-4 with TRBJ1-2, with no clear D. This CDR3 is built from 11 residues. V was pared by 6 bases and J by 3 bases, with 5 bases between.

The rearrangement links TRBV5-1 to TRBJ2-5; 7 nucleotides agree with TRBD2. After removal of 4 bases from V and 5 bases from J, the junction contained 11 bases not matched to a gene. From germline, CDR1 is SGHRS and CDR2 YFSETQ. This CDR3 is 15 amino acids long. CDR3 bases: TGCGCCAGCAGCCCCGCCGGGACTACGTGGGAGACCCAGTACTTC. Encoded protein: CASSPAGTTWETQYF. Drawing the rest from reference TRBV5-1 and TRBJ2-5, the complete variable domain is KAGVTQTPRYLIKTRGQQVTLSCSPISGHRSVSWYQQTPGQGLQFLFEYFSETQRNKGNFPGRFSGRQFSNSRSEMNVSTLELGDSALYLCASSPAGTTWETQYFGPGTRLLVL.

The sample holds one count of this clone. The chain carries TRBV25-1 and TRBJ1-4; no definite D call. V was clipped by 5 bases and J by 2 bases, with 12 bases between them. Germline values: CDR1 MGHDK, CDR2 SYGVNS. This CDR3 is 15 amino acids long. CDR3 DNA: TGTGCCAGCAGTTGGGAGTACGGGACTAATGAAAAACTGTTTTTT. This gives the protein CASSWEYGTNEKLFF.

This clone was seen more than once but under ten times. V and J are TRBV19 and TRBJ1-1; D is ambiguous. V was clipped by 3 bases and J by 7 bases, with 15 bases between them. Germline lookup yields CDR1 LNHDA and CDR2 SQIVND (reference sequence). CDR3 length: 14 residues. The CDR3 DNA reads TGTGCCAGTAGTATGATAGGAGACTGGGGTGAAGCTTTCTTT. It specifies CASSMIGDWGEAFF.

The chain couples TRBV7-2 to TRBJ2-7; no firm D call. The V end was cut by 0 bases, the J end by 1 base, with 4 bases between. CDR3 size: 13 residues. Germline V gives CDR1 SGHTA, CDR2 FQGNSA. Written as DNA, the CDR3 is TGTGCCAGCAGCTTAGCAGGGTCCTACGAGCAGTACTTC. It yields the protein CASSLAGSYEQYF.

The gene calls are TRBV7-6 and TRBJ2-5, with 7 bases that match TRBD2. With V trimmed by 3 bases and J by 3 bases, 10 bases remained unmatched. Germline CDR1 and CDR2: SGHVS and FNYEAQ. CDR3 length: 16 residues. CDR3 sequence: CASSFGSTTSEETQYF. The CDR3 DNA follows: TGTGCCAGCAGCTTCGGATCCACTACTAGCGAAGAGACCCAGTACTTC.

This clone was counted once. The chain joins TRBV10-3 to TRBJ1-5; no clear D gene. CDR1 ENHRY and CDR2 SYGVKD come from the germline V gene. Trimming took off 6 bases at V and 3 bases at J, with 12 bases between the two ends. The CDR3 totals 14 residues. The CDR3 loop reads CAISSHGDNQPQHF. The CDR3 DNA reads TGTGCCATCAGCTCCCACGGGGACAATCAGCCCCAGCATTTT.

The V and J genes are TRBV30 and TRBJ2-3; D gene ambiguous. Trimming took off 0 bases at V and 5 bases at J, with 0 bases between the two ends. Germline assignment: CDR1 GTSNPN and CDR2 SVGIG (reference sequence). CDR3 length equals 10 residues. The CDR3 region is CAWSVDTQYF. The CDR3 DNA reads as TGTGCCTGGAGTGTAGATACGCAGTATTTT.

In this sample, this clone turned up once. CDR3 nucleotide sequence: TGTGCCAGTAGTACACAAAGACAGATCGAATCACCCCTCCACTTT. Encoded protein: CASSTQRQIESPLHF. The rearrangement joins TRBV19 to TRBJ1-6, with TRBD1 as a possible D gene (5 bases). Germline V gene sequence: CDR1 LNHDA, CDR2 SQIVND (reference sequence). V dropped 4 bases and J dropped 10 bases, with 17 bases sitting between them. There are 15 residues in the CDR3.

This clone was detected once. The CDR3 protein is CATSREGDRQGYEQFF. CDR3 DNA sequence: TGTGCCACCAGCAGAGAAGGGGACCGCCAGGGCTATGAGCAGTTCTTC. The chain recombines TRBV15 with TRBJ2-1, with D possibly called TRBD1 or TRBD2 (5 bases each). CDR3 size: 16 residues. V dropped 0 bases and J dropped 8 bases, with 17 bases sitting between them. Germline CDR1 is LNHNV and CDR2 is YYDKDF (reference sequence).

V usage is TRBV7-6 and J usage is TRBJ1-4, with D maybe TRBD1 (5 bases). Trimming cost V 8 bases and J 4 bases, with 17 bases left between them. The CDR3 loop spans 15 amino acids. The V gene's germline CDR1 is SGHVS and CDR2 FNYEAQ. This CDR3 reads CASGTPGGINEKLFF. The CDR3, as DNA: TGTGCCAGCGGAACCCCGGGGGGGATTAATGAAAAACTGTTTTTT.

A note on this clone: Other nucleotide sequences from this sample produce the same CDR3. The rearrangement uses TRBV25-1 and TRBJ1-1; D is undetermined. Germline assignment: CDR1 MGHDK and CDR2 SYGVNS. Between the trimmed V and J ends, which lost 4 bases and 1 base, there was a span of 4 bases. The CDR3 totals 12 residues. CDR3 residues: CASSARNTEAFF. The CDR3 region has the DNA TGTGCCAGCAGTGCGAGGAACACTGAAGCTTTCTTT. Looking up the rest from reference TRBV25-1 and TRBJ1-1 gives the full variable domain: EADIYQTPRYLVIGTGKKITLECSQTMGHDKMYWYQQDPGMELHLIHYSYGVNSTEKGDLSSESTVSRIRTEHFPLTLESARPSHTSQYLCASSARNTEAFFGQGTRLTVV.